A single count supports the clone carrying this T cell receptor beta chain. This record belongs to a study of blood T cell repertoires in COVID-19. In the study overall: From T cells, B-cell-depleted T cells, or PBMCs came the material, which was cDNA or gDNA.

As originally analysed: Reference gene primer amplification gave estimated nucleated cell counts. The data were produced by immunoSEQ multiplex PCR, yet TCRdb's version contains in-frame clones alone and is incomplete. V and J calls and clone size are given by that table; D and trimming were obtained from the DNA. In the table there are 170,000 or so clones, roughly 86% of which are singletons. Seattle patient enrollment occurred during active infection, with longitudinal follow-up thereafter. V was trimmed by 3 bases and J by 7 bases, leaving 12 bases between them. The CDR3 loop spans 13 amino acids. Germline V lookup: CDR1 MNHEY, CDR2 SMNVEV (reference sequence).

This receptor was obtained from a man in his fifties or sixties with COVID-19, enrolled during active disease. V usage is TRBV27 and J usage is TRBJ1-2; D not resolved. Sequencing used peripheral blood. In DNA form, the CDR3 reads TGTGCCAGCAGTTTTCAGGCGAGCACTGGCTACACCTTC. It yields the protein CASSFQASTGYTF.